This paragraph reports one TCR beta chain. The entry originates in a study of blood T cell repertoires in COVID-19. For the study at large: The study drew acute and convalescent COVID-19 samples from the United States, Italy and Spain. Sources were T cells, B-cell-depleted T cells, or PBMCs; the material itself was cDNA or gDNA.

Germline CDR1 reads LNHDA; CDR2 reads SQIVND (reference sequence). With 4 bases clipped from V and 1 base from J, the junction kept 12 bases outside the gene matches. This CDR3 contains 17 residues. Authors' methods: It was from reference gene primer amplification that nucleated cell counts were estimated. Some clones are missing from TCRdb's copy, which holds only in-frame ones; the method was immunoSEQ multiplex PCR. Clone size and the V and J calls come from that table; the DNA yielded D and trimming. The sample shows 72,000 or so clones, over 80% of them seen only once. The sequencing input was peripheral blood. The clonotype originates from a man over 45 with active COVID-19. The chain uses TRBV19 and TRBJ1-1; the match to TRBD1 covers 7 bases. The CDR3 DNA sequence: TGTGCCAGTAGTAAAGTCAGAGCCGGGACAGCGAACACTGAAGCTTTCTTT. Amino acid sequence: CASSKVRAGTANTEAFF.